The TCR beta chain described here comes from a study of cytomegalovirus exposure and HLA in healthy donors (dated by TCRdb to between 2016 and 2019). For the wider study: An earlier analysis of 587 of the donors reported 250 to 350 Gb of sequence data and around 110 million unique TCR beta sequences obtained from some 200 million T cells. Around 320 gigabases of sequencing data and approximately 85 million unique TCR sequences were included in an early release covering several hundred HLA-typed donors. The genetic ancestry cluster associated with self-reported Caucasian donors included about 84% of the 300 to 450 genotyped donors. The study aimed to test whether cataloging public T cell receptors could reveal signatures of past pathogen exposure. The T cell repertoires of around 730 subjects were profiled by immunosequencing and related to cytomegalovirus serostatus. Along with the roughly 710-subject first cohort, a separate validation cohort of over a hundred different subjects was used. The study combined high-throughput TCR immunosequencing, statistical association of individual TCRs with disease status, and machine learning to predict cytomegalovirus infection status. A later analysis re-examined previously published TCR beta repertoires from just over 650 donors and added high-resolution HLA genotyping to investigate patterns of TCR occurrence. In the later analysis, no new phenotypic data were used to find candidate immune exposures; instead, reliance was placed on TCR beta sequences and their occurrence across donors. An earlier analysis of 450 to 750 of the donors used high-throughput TCR beta sequencing to judge whether each TCR beta V gene segment behaved as functional or pseudogenic. Donor age, sex, ethnicity and CMV serostatus were compiled together with the repertoire data. In a later genetic analysis, genome-wide SNP genotypes for about 65% of the roughly 670 donors were used, and that subset was treated as a discovery cohort. All discovery cohort repertoires had been generated on a single sequencing platform. Class I and class II HLA loci were covered by the typing at four-digit resolution. Typing coverage differed by locus: A, B, C, DRB1 and DQB1 were typed in about 629-640 donors, DQA1 in 522, DPA1 in around 610, and DPB1 in 450 to 480. Five DR-DQ haplotypes were handled as single units for association and clustering, since linkage in the cohort was strong. Among about 370 genotyped donors of the cohort, an average of approximately 240,000 unique TCR beta nucleotide sequences was sequenced per donor, of which about 18% were non-productive. Summary of the overall study and its limitations: In an earlier analysis of 587 of the donors, most TCR beta V segments appeared in productive rearrangements about 87% or about 30% of the time, broadly matching IMGT annotations. According to a later analysis, most CMV-associated TCR beta chains appeared to be HLA-restricted, and the HLA associations seemed to be driven largely by CMV exposure. CMV serostatus was the only immune exposure information available for the cohort. The authors suggested that the approach could potentially be generalized to other disease states and immunological phenotypes. Correlated functional status among segregating V segments might reflect linkage disequilibrium, but an unknown experimental factor could not be ruled out. The study gave a list of under 200 TCR beta chains associated with cytomegalovirus. In a later analysis, several top co-occurrence clusters were reported to appear linked to parvovirus B19, influenza, CMV and Epstein-Barr virus. Strong co-occurrence of HLA alleles, especially DR and DQ, made assigning TCR associations to individual alleles difficult. Cytomegalovirus status was reported to be diagnosed by the classifier with high specificity and sensitivity in both the original and validation cohorts. In vitro tests confirmed that a few of the cytomegalovirus-associated TCR beta chains recognize cytomegalovirus antigens. A later analysis found that TCR association rates varied across HLA loci, with DRB1 alleles showing the most associated TCRs and HLA-C alleles the fewest. Sequencing depth was assumed to be roughly uniform across donors in the presence/absence analyses, though that assumption may not hold. Most TCR sequences were observed very rarely across donors, whereas some public TCRs were present in many individuals. A further reported finding was that TCR beta sequences accurately predicted the HLA-A and HLA-B alleles for most subjects in the first cohort. Over 15 rarely observed V segments, including chromosome 9 orphons, were excluded from the earlier analysis of approximately 500 of the donors because counts were too low. A later genetic analysis associated a missense DCLRE1C variant with V-gene and J-gene trimming of TCR beta chains, and an independent cohort replicated the association. Because HLA typing was missing for some donors at each locus, association tests included only the typed subset. A later genetic analysis reported fewer N-insertions in productive TCRs among donors in an Asian-associated ancestry cluster than the roughly 690-donor mean. Because the 87-base-pair reads could not distinguish some IMGT-functional V segments, including TRBV6-2 and TRBV6-3, those segments were excluded. A group of highly shared sequence variants was considered likely to be a technical artifact of the sequencing pipeline. Specific HLA alleles were associated with roughly 17,000 TCR beta sequences at a false discovery rate of 0.05 in a later analysis. The cohort was sequenced for TCR beta chains only, and without alpha or paired-chain data the features that could be detected were limited. Compared with equally common non-associated chains, HLA-associated TCR beta chains in a later analysis were more clonally expanded and had lower generation probabilities.

The library was prepared using the immunoSEQ multiplex PCR assay. The multiplex PCR relied on a mix of 60 forward primers for TCR Vbeta segments and 13 reverse primers for TCR Jbeta segments. A multiplex PCR assay on genomic DNA amplified the CDR3 region of rearranged TCR beta genes. The Illumina HiSeq System was used to sequence the amplified TCR beta libraries as 87-base-pair reads. The authors processed their data as follows. A later analysis tallied 75 million to 95 million unique TCR beta chains across the 660 or so repertoires, and approximately 12 million of those chains were shared by two or more donors. A nearest-neighbor algorithm error-corrected the raw reads and collapsed the reads into unique sequences, merging closely related sequences to remove PCR and sequencing errors. To assign V, D and J gene segments, CDR3 sequences were aligned to IMGT reference sequences. For a sequence to be retained, a match of at least six nucleotides to both a V gene segment and a J gene segment was required. A rearrangement was called productive if the CDR3 had no stop codons and remained in frame with V and J, and every other rearrangement was called non-productive. CDR3 was defined according to IMGT convention as the region running from the second conserved V-encoded cysteine to the conserved J-encoded phenylalanine. In an earlier analysis of 500 to 650 of the donors, sequences lacking an unambiguous match to a single V gene segment were excluded. In an earlier analysis of 587 of the donors, a V segment was called functional when productive rearrangements were above 56.7%, and segregating when the standard deviation between donors exceeded 5%. A statistical classification framework was built to diagnose cytomegalovirus status from the catalog of TCR beta chain sequences. A later analysis assigned V and J genes by comparing TCR nucleotide sequences with IMGT/GENE-DB human TR gene sequences. Using the TCRdist pipeline, a later analysis assigned CDR3 sequences along with most-parsimonious VDJ recombination scenarios. In a later analysis, each TCR beta chain was defined by its CDR3 amino acid sequence together with its V-gene family, and reads lacking a unique V-gene family were excluded. As a way to deal with suspected cross-contamination and a sequencing artifact, a later analysis dropped hundreds of nucleotide sequences that were highly shared and had low generation probability. For each public chain, a later analysis derived a clonal expansion index from normalized ranks of inferred template counts within each repertoire. In a later analysis, generation probabilities were computed with a VDJ recombination model fitted to out-of-frame rearrangements, and the resulting probabilities were checked against IGoR. In a later analysis, hypergeometric tests were used to score TCR-TCR, TCR-HLA and TCR-CMV co-occurrence, with a repertoire-size bias correction applied to TCR pairs. A later analysis estimated false discovery rates by permuting HLA or CMV assignments 20 times. In a later analysis, co-occurring TCRs were grouped using DBSCAN, with TCRdist sequence similarity added in when clustering inside HLA-allele-positive subsets. Repertoires with fewer than 30,000 or more than 120,000 public chains, plus five repertoires with anomalous nucleotide sharing, were excluded from co-occurrence clustering. TCRdb mirrors the immuneACCESS table, restricted to in-frame sequences. Some clones are absent from its copies; in checked studies, under half trace to an unresolved V gene, and the reason for the others is unknown. The V and J calls and clone size are taken from that table; D and trimming were inferred from the DNA. Recorded for this sample are 120,000 to 150,000 clones; almost 85% of them occurred a single time. 3.2% of the sample belongs to the ten largest clones.

The cohort consisted of 666 healthy bone marrow donors. All cohort members were sampled while nominally healthy, although unrecorded immune exposures were likely present. The donor was CMV seropositive and was included in the group of some 290 seropositive cohort members. A peripheral blood sample was provided by each donor, and peripheral blood mononuclear cells were used for TCR beta sequencing. Genomic DNA extraction from the blood cell samples was performed with the Qiagen DNeasy Blood Extraction Kit. This clone has more than one count but fewer than ten. What antigen it recognizes has not been identified. One base away there is no much larger clone; base qualities are not given. The V end loses 5 bases and the J end loses 8 bases, and a stretch of 9 bases separates them. The germline V gene (reference sequence) specifies MNHEY as CDR1 and SMNVEV as CDR2. The cysteine opens and the phenylalanine closes a CDR3 of 11 amino acids. The retained sequence is limited to the CDR3, 33 bases, with the frame set at the first base.

This TCR derives from a man aged 18 to 35 in good health and CMV-seropositive. The source material was PBMCs. This chain is built from TRBV27 and TRBJ1-2; too little of a D gene remains to name it. The base sequence is TGTGCCAGCAGTGGCGGAGGCGGCTACACCTTC. Its protein is CASSGGGGYTF.